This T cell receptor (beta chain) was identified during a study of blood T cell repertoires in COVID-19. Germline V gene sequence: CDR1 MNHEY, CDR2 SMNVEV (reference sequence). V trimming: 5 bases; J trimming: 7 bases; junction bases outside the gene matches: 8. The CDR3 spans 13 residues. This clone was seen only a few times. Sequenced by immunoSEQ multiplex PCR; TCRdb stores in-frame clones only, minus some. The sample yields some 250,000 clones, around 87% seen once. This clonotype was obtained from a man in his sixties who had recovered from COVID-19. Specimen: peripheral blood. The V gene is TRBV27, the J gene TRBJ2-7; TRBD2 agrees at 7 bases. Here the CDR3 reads CASSTPPGGEQYF. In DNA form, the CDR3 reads TGTGCCAGCAGTACCCCCCCCGGGGGGGAGCAGTACTTC.